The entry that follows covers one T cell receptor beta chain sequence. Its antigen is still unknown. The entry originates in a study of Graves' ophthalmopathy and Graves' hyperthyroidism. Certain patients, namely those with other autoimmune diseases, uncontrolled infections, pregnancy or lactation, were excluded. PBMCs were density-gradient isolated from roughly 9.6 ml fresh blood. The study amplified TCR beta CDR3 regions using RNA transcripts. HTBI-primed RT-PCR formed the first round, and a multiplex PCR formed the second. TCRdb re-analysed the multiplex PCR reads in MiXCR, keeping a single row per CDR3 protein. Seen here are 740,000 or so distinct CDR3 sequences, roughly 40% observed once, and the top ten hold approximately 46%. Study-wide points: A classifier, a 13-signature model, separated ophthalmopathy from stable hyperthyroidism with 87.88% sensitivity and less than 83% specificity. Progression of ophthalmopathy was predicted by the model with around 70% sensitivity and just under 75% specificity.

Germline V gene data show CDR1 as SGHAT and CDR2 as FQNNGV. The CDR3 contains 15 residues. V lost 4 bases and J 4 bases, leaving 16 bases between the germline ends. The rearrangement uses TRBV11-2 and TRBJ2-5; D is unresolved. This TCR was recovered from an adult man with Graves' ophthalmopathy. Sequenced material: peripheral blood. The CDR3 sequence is CASSSGATVGETQYF. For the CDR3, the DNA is TGTGCCAGCAGCTCAGGCGCCACGGTGGGAGAGACCCAGTACTTC.